Shown below are 14 T cell receptor beta chains from a single sample sequenced in a study of blood T cells in healthy people across ages. Using a J-beta primer mix together with a sample-barcoded 5' primer, a second PCR was run for roughly 6 to 12 cycles. TCRdb re-called the 5' RACE reads through MiXCR, storing one row per CDR3 protein. The table lists approximately 1,700,000 distinct CDR3 sequences, approximately 39% of them singletons. Sequenced input: blood. The receptors come from a human donor in good health.

V is TRBV4-1 and J is TRBJ1-1; TRBD1 is a possible D gene (5 bases). V was cut by 0 bases and J by 3 bases, with 14 bases left in between. Germline V CDR1 and CDR2: MGHRA, YSYEKL. The CDR3 is 16 residues long. The CDR3 loop reads CASSQDPLLGDTEAFF. The CDR3 DNA reads as TGCGCCAGCAGCCAAGATCCCTTGTTAGGGGACACTGAAGCTTTCTTT.

The genes are TRBV11-3 and TRBJ2-1, with TRBD1 matching over 8 bases. This CDR3 has 17 amino acids. V shed 5 bases, J shed 3 bases, and the junction held 12 bases outside the gene matches. The germline gives CDR1 SGHNT, CDR2 YENEEA. CDR3: CASSPRQGLGHYNEQFF. The CDR3 bases are TGTGCCAGCAGCCCCAGACAGGGGCTAGGGCACTACAATGAGCAGTTCTTC.

The rearrangement links TRBV20-1 to TRBJ2-1; the D gene is possibly TRBD1 (5 bases). Deletions cut 4 bases from V and 6 bases from J, with 16 bases between. Germline V gene lookup returns CDR1 DFQATT and CDR2 SNEGSKA (reference sequence). The CDR3 loop spans 14 amino acids. CDR3 nucleotide sequence: TGCAGTGCTAATGGGGCCCTCACAACCAATGAGCAGTTCTTC. Protein product: CSANGALTTNEQFF.

The chain combines TRBV7-2 with TRBJ2-7; D perhaps matches TRBD1 (6 bases). Germline V CDR1 and CDR2: SGHTA, FQGNSA. The CDR3 sequence is 15 residues long. V gave up 5 bases and J gave up 2 bases, with 16 bases separating them. CDR3 nucleotide sequence: TGTGCCAGCAGCGTCAACGCGAACAGGGCCTACGAGCAGTACTTC. It codes for CASSVNANRAYEQYF.

The rearrangement uses TRBV11-3 and TRBJ1-2, with D uncertain. Germline V gene sequence: CDR1 SGHNT, CDR2 YENEEA. The CDR3 is made up of 15 amino acids. Trimming removed 1 base at V and 4 bases at J, with 13 bases between. The CDR3 reads CASSLGQDGPYGYTF. CDR3 sequence (DNA): TGTGCCAGCAGCTTAGGTCAAGACGGCCCCTATGGCTACACCTTC.

Details on this clonotype: Germline and junction disagree at one end, which may indicate a read error. The chain has TRBV12-3 or TRBV12-4 and TRBJ2-7; 10 bases agree with TRBD2. The CDR3 consists of 15 residues. CDR3 nucleotide sequence: TGTGCCAGCAGTTCCCTAGCGGGGGATCTCTACGAGCGGTACTTC. This sequence encodes CASSSLAGDLYERYF.

The V and J genes are TRBV12-3 or TRBV12-4 and TRBJ1-1; no clear D. Trimming pared 5 bases from V and 6 bases from J, leaving 19 bases between. The CDR3 contains 15 residues. CDR3 sequence (DNA): TGTGCCAGCAGTCCCAACCGGAGGGCAGTGGCTGAAGCTTTCTTT. This encodes CASSPNRRAVAEAFF.

Regarding this clonotype: The junction departs from germline at one end; a sequencing error may be responsible. The chain couples TRBV28 to TRBJ2-3; the D gene is possibly TRBD1 (6 bases). The CDR3 has 16 amino acids. Germline V gene sequence: CDR1 MDHEN, CDR2 SYDVKM. CDR3 DNA: TGTGCTAGCAGTTTGTGGACAGTCACTAGCACAGATACGCAGTATTTT. This sequence encodes CASSLWTVTSTDTQYF.

The chain employs TRBV6-6 and TRBJ2-4, with D tentatively TRBD1 or TRBD2 (5 bases each). The DNA end is a closer match to TRBJ2-7, so the J assignment may be wrong. The CDR3 is made up of 17 amino acids. The germline V gene encodes CDR1 MNHNY and CDR2 SVGAGI (reference sequence). CDR3 in DNA: TGTGCCAGCAGTTACTCGTCGAGAGGGGTAGACACCTACGAGCAGTACTTC. Translation gives CASSYSSRGVDTYEQYF.

The table lists this clonotype with a few counts. V and J are TRBV29-1 and TRBJ2-4, with D uncertain. V was clipped by 7 bases and J by 7 bases, with 14 bases between them. Germline loops: CDR1 SQVTM, CDR2 ANQGSEA. The CDR3 totals 12 residues. In DNA, the CDR3 is TGCAGCGGTGGCCTGTCCGCCAACATTCAGTACTTC. This encodes CSGGLSANIQYF.

This sequence joins TRBV20-1 and TRBJ2-7, with D unclear. Between the trimmed V and J ends, which lost 0 bases and 3 bases, there was a span of 9 bases. This CDR3 has 13 amino acids. Germline CDR1 reads DFQATT; CDR2 reads SNEGSKA (reference sequence). This CDR3 reads CSARDLGVYEQYF. The CDR3 bases are TGCAGTGCTAGAGATCTTGGGGTCTACGAGCAGTACTTC.

This clonotype has more than one count but fewer than ten. The chain couples TRBV7-9 to TRBJ1-1; unclear D gene. Germline CDR1 reads SEHNR; CDR2 reads FQNEAQ (reference sequence). The length of the CDR3 is 13 residues. V was cut by 7 bases and J by 5 bases, with 14 bases left in between. The CDR3 reads CASTQDPFTEAFF. In nucleotides, the CDR3 is TGTGCCAGCACCCAGGACCCGTTTACTGAAGCTTTCTTT.

This chain joins TRBV7-2 and TRBJ2-3; a possible D gene is TRBD2 (6 bases). The V gene lost 1 base and the J gene lost 1 base, with 15 bases spanning the gap. The germline CDR1 and CDR2 sequences are SGHTA and FQGNSA. The CDR3 runs to 17 residues. CDR3 sequence: CASSLVGGGVGTDTQYF. Here the CDR3 DNA reads TGTGCCAGCAGCTTAGTCGGCGGCGGGGTGGGCACAGATACGCAGTATTTT.

This clonotype was seen a few times. The rearrangement links TRBV20-1 to TRBJ1-2, with D possibly matching TRBD1 (5 bases). CDR1 is DFQATT, CDR2 SNEGSKA, per germline (reference sequence). CDR3 length: 12 residues. The V end was cut by 3 bases, the J end by 6 bases, with 11 bases between. CDR3 residues: CSARAGNDGYTF. The CDR3 DNA reads TGCAGTGCTAGGGCAGGGAACGATGGCTACACCTTC.